The rows below give T cell receptor beta chains drawn from one sample of a study of blood T cell repertoires in COVID-19. Profiling relied on immunoSEQ multiplex PCR, and the TCRdb table lists in-frame clones only, not all of them. Counted here are 450,000 or so clones, roughly 89% occurring once; the ten biggest clones make up approximately 0.9%. Material: peripheral blood. All receptors come from a young man with COVID-19, enrolled during active disease. Each CDR3 is given with its conserved first and last residue. The order of the fields is clone size, D gene, J gene, V gene, CDR3 DNA, CDR3 protein. The D gene is left open where the match is weak. Clone size is stated in some rows and not others, as once, few, many or a class when expanded.

clone_size: once
d_call: .
j_call: TRBJ1-4
v_call: TRBV10-3
cdr3_nt: TGTGCCGCCGCGGGTGGGGGGAATGAAAAACTGTTTTTT
cdr3_aa: CAAAGGGNEKLFF

clone_size: .
d_call: .
j_call: TRBJ2-7
v_call: TRBV5-8
cdr3_nt: TGTGCCAGCAGCTGGAGGGGGACTAACGCCTACGAGCAGTACTTC
cdr3_aa: CASSWRGTNAYEQYF

clone_size: few
d_call: TRBD2
j_call: TRBJ2-1
v_call: TRBV5-1
cdr3_nt: TGCGCCAGCAGCTCAAACCCTAGCGGGGGGGTCAATGAGCAGTTCTTC
cdr3_aa: CASSSNPSGGVNEQFF

clone_size: .
d_call: TRBD1
j_call: TRBJ2-1
v_call: TRBV9
cdr3_nt: TGTGCCAGCAGCCGGGGGACAGGGCTACAAGGTGAGCAGTTCTTC
cdr3_aa: CASSRGTGLQGEQFF

clone_size: .
d_call: .
j_call: TRBJ2-7
v_call: TRBV19
cdr3_nt: TGTGCCAGTAGCAACGATCGTGGGCGCTACGAGCAGTACTTC
cdr3_aa: CASSNDRGRYEQYF

clone_size: .
d_call: TRBD1
j_call: TRBJ2-7
v_call: TRBV7-9
cdr3_nt: TGTGCCAGCAGCCCGGGACAGGGATCTGACTACGAGCAGTACTTC
cdr3_aa: CASSPGQGSDYEQYF

clone_size: once
d_call: .
j_call: TRBJ1-3
v_call: TRBV9
cdr3_nt: TGTGCCAGCAGCGTAGGTAGCAACTCTGGAAACACCATATATTTT
cdr3_aa: CASSVGSNSGNTIYF

clone_size: few
d_call: .
j_call: TRBJ2-7
v_call: TRBV6-1
cdr3_nt: TGTGCCAGCAGTGCCCCCTCTGCTAGACTGGGCTACGAGCAGTACTTC
cdr3_aa: CASSAPSARLGYEQYF

clone_size: .
d_call: .
j_call: TRBJ1-1
v_call: TRBV5-4
cdr3_nt: TGTGCCAGCAGCTTGGATCCCAACGGTTACACTGAAGCTTTCTTT
cdr3_aa: CASSLDPNGYTEAFF

clone_size: once
d_call: .
j_call: TRBJ2-5
v_call: TRBV30
cdr3_nt: TGTGCCTGGTCACAGGGCGGTGTGGAGACCCAGTACTTC
cdr3_aa: CAWSQGGVETQYF

clone_size: .
d_call: TRBD2
j_call: TRBJ2-1
v_call: TRBV28
cdr3_nt: TGTGCCAGCAGTACTAATCCGGGACTAGCGGCGACGCAGTTCTTC
cdr3_aa: CASSTNPGLAATQFF

clone_size: .
d_call: .
j_call: TRBJ2-4
v_call: TRBV9
cdr3_nt: TGTGCCAGCAGTGGGAGTGGTAACATTCAGTACTTC
cdr3_aa: CASSGSGNIQYF

clone_size: .
d_call: TRBD1
j_call: TRBJ2-3
v_call: TRBV7-9
cdr3_nt: TGTGCCAGCAGCCGGAGAGAGACAGGGTGGACAGATACGCAGTATTTT
cdr3_aa: CASSRRETGWTDTQYF

clone_size: .
d_call: TRBD2
j_call: TRBJ2-3
v_call: TRBV7-2
cdr3_nt: TGTGCCAGCAGCTTAGTAGGGGCTAGCGGGGTCCTACCAGATACGCAGTATTTT
cdr3_aa: CASSLVGASGVLPDTQYF

clone_size: .
d_call: .
j_call: TRBJ2-3
v_call: TRBV4-1
cdr3_nt: TGCGCCAGCAGCCAATGGTTTAGCGATTCGAGCACAGATACGCAGTATTTT
cdr3_aa: CASSQWFSDSSTDTQYF

clone_size: .
d_call: TRBD1
j_call: TRBJ1-6
v_call: TRBV2
cdr3_nt: TGTGCCAGCAAGAGGACAGGGGAATCACCCCTCCACTTT
cdr3_aa: CASKRTGESPLHF

clone_size: .
d_call: .
j_call: TRBJ1-2
v_call: TRBV5-1
cdr3_nt: TGCGCCAGCAGCTTGGCCGGTTTCAGTGAGAGGACCTTC
cdr3_aa: CASSLAGFSERTF

clone_size: .
d_call: TRBD1
j_call: TRBJ2-2
v_call: TRBV2
cdr3_nt: TGTGCCAGCAGTGCAGTGGGGACAGTAGCCGGGGAGCTGTTTTTT
cdr3_aa: CASSAVGTVAGELFF

clone_size: .
d_call: TRBD2
j_call: TRBJ2-7
v_call: TRBV5-1
cdr3_nt: TGCGCCAGCAGCTTGACTAGCGCCTTGAGCTCCTACGAGCAGTACTTC
cdr3_aa: CASSLTSALSSYEQYF

clone_size: .
d_call: .
j_call: TRBJ2-5
v_call: TRBV18
cdr3_nt: TGTGCCAGCTCCCCCCGGGGGAAACAAGAGACCCAGTACTTC
cdr3_aa: CASSPRGKQETQYF

clone_size: .
d_call: .
j_call: TRBJ2-7
v_call: TRBV5-4
cdr3_nt: TGTGCCAGCAGCTTCGCACAGGGCTCCTACGAGCAGTACTTC
cdr3_aa: CASSFAQGSYEQYF

clone_size: .
d_call: .
j_call: TRBJ1-2
v_call: TRBV12-3/TRBV12-4
cdr3_nt: TGTGCCAGCAGCCCGAGTCGGAGAGATGGCTACACCTTC
cdr3_aa: CASSPSRRDGYTF

clone_size: .
d_call: TRBD1
j_call: TRBJ1-3
v_call: TRBV18
cdr3_nt: TGTGCCAGCGTACAGGGGGATGGAAACACCATATATTTT
cdr3_aa: CASVQGDGNTIYF

clone_size: .
d_call: .
j_call: TRBJ2-3
v_call: TRBV2
cdr3_nt: TGTGCCAGCAGACTTAGTGGTACGCAGTATTTT
cdr3_aa: CASRLSGTQYF

clone_size: .
d_call: .
j_call: TRBJ2-7
v_call: TRBV6-5
cdr3_nt: TGTGCCAGCAGTTACGAGAGGTTCCGCGAGCAGTACTTC
cdr3_aa: CASSYERFREQYF

clone_size: .
d_call: TRBD1
j_call: TRBJ2-7
v_call: TRBV11-3
cdr3_nt: TGTGCCAGCAGCTTGCCATCAGGGGGCGAGCAGTACTTC
cdr3_aa: CASSLPSGGEQYF

clone_size: .
d_call: .
j_call: TRBJ1-1
v_call: TRBV6-5
cdr3_nt: TGTGCCAGCAGTCATAACAGGGATGGCACTGAAGCTTTCTTT
cdr3_aa: CASSHNRDGTEAFF

clone_size: once
d_call: .
j_call: TRBJ2-7
v_call: TRBV5-1
cdr3_nt: TGCGCCAGCAGCTTGTGGTACACCACTAGCTCCTACGAGCAGTACTTC
cdr3_aa: CASSLWYTTSSYEQYF

clone_size: few
d_call: .
j_call: TRBJ2-1
v_call: TRBV12-3/TRBV12-4
cdr3_nt: TGTGCCAGCAGTTCAATTCCACGGGATGAGCAGTTCTTC
cdr3_aa: CASSSIPRDEQFF